The clone carrying this T cell receptor beta chain was seen a few times. Clones were read by immunoSEQ multiplex PCR, and TCRdb kept only the in-frame ones, dropping some. The data show roughly 100,000 clones, just over 90% seen once. These data belong to a study of control samples from healthy donors and cancer patients. The V end was cut by 0 bases, the J end by 2 bases, with 4 bases between. Germline-derived CDR1 and CDR2 are LNHNV and YYDKDF (reference sequence). The CDR3 is 13 amino acids. The sequencing input was blood. This receptor was identified in a woman aged 25-40 years in good health. The chain combines TRBV15 with TRBJ2-5; D is undetermined. The DNA of the CDR3 is TGTGCCACCAGCAGAGATATGCAAGAGACCCAGTACTTC. Protein sequence: CATSRDMQETQYF.